These 15 T cell receptor beta chains came from one sample sequenced in a study of CXCR3-negative and CXCR3-positive naive CD8 T cells. Each TRB cDNA library was prepared by 5' RACE (with UMI labels). Reanalyzing the 5' RACE reads, TCRdb keeps one entry per CDR3 protein, without DNA. The sample includes 65,000 to 95,000 distinct CDR3 sequences. The sequencing input was naive CXCR3- CD8+ T cells from blood. Subset in this sample: CD45RO-CCR7+CD27+CD95- naive CD8+ T cells lacking CXCR3 (TNR3-). The receptors stem from a human donor in good health. Some clones in this sample may be carry-over from other donors' samples.

The V call is TRBV5-1, the J call TRBJ2-2. The CDR3 is 12 amino acids. Germline loops: CDR1 SGHRS, CDR2 YFSETQ. CDR3 loop: CASSLWDGELFF.

V is TRBV6-2 or TRBV6-3 and J is TRBJ2-7. Germline values: CDR1 MNHEY, CDR2 SVGEGT. The CDR3 sequence is 14 residues long. CDR3 protein: CASSNPFDVDEQYF.

This rearrangement joins TRBV4-1 to TRBJ2-1; without DNA, the TCRdb call of TRBD2 cannot be checked. Germline loops: CDR1 MGHRA, CDR2 YSYEKL. This CDR3 comprises 15 residues. CDR3 sequence reads: CASSQWTSGDNEQFF.

The V and J genes are TRBV4-1 and TRBJ2-5; TCRdb selects TRBD2, and the lack of DNA leaves this call unchecked. Looked up from germline, CDR1 is MGHRA and CDR2 is YSYEKL. CDR3 length: 16 amino acids. CDR3 sequence: CASSHPGWAAQETQYF.

V gene TRBV4-1 combines with J gene TRBJ2-7; without DNA, the TCRdb call of TRBD1 cannot be checked. Germline-derived CDR1 and CDR2 are MGHRA and YSYEKL. CDR3 length equals 15 residues. This CDR3 reads CASSLTWTGGHEQYF.

The CDR3 spells CASSFGPSSYEQYF. The rearrangement uses TRBV11-2 and TRBJ2-7. This CDR3 has 14 residues. Germline CDR1 reads SGHAT; CDR2 reads FQNNGV.

The rearrangement links TRBV4-3 to TRBJ2-1; TCRdb indicates TRBD2, and absent DNA this call remains unverified. Germline loops: CDR1 LGHNA, CDR2 YSLEER. The CDR3 is made up of 18 amino acids. The CDR3 protein is CASSQDGIAGTSYNEQFF.

The J gene is TRBJ1-2, the V gene TRBV7-9. CDR1 is SEHNR and CDR2 is FQNEAQ in the germline V gene (reference sequence). This CDR3 comprises 14 residues. The CDR3 here is CASSSAGLPYGYTF.

The chain links TRBV11-2 to TRBJ2-7; without DNA, the TCRdb call of TRBD1 cannot be checked. This CDR3 spans 13 amino acids. Germline lookup yields CDR1 SGHAT and CDR2 FQNNGV. CDR3 amino acids: CASSWDTAYEQYF.

The chain couples TRBV20-1 to TRBJ2-7; the D gene TCRdb calls, TRBD1, cannot be checked with no DNA. CDR1 is DFQATT, CDR2 SNEGSKA, per germline (reference sequence). The CDR3 has 15 amino acids. This CDR3 reads CSARFTGQGFYEQYF.

The V call is TRBV29-1, the J call TRBJ1-2; checking the TCRdb D call of TRBD1 is not possible without DNA. The length of the CDR3 is 12 residues. Per the germline V gene, CDR1 is SQVTM and CDR2 is ANQGSEA. Here the CDR3 reads CSVSGDKAGYTF. Full variable domain (rest looked up from reference TRBV29-1 and TRBJ1-2): SAVISQKPSRDICQRGTSLTIQCQVDSQVTMMFWYRQQPGQSLTLIATANQGSEATYESGFVIDKFPISRPNLTFSTLTVSNMSPEDSSIYLCSVSGDKAGYTFGSGTRLTVV.

The rearrangement links TRBV6-2 or TRBV6-3 to TRBJ2-1. Germline assignment: CDR1 MNHEY and CDR2 SVGEGT. CDR3 length equals 14 residues. CDR3 amino acids: CASSVRDSYNEQFF.

This chain links TRBV7-9 with TRBJ2-7; TCRdb proposes TRBD1, but this gene call is untestable without DNA. Germline values: CDR1 SEHNR, CDR2 FQNEAQ (reference sequence). This CDR3 region has 16 residues. CDR3 protein: CASSHVPGSGSYEQYF.

This chain links TRBV12-3 or TRBV12-4 with TRBJ2-7; TCRdb designates TRBD2, a call that cannot be tested without DNA. The CDR3 is made up of 13 amino acids. The CDR3: CASSFGPSYEQYF.

This chain connects TRBV6-6 to TRBJ2-7. Germline loops: CDR1 MNHNY, CDR2 SVGAGI (reference sequence). This CDR3 contains 15 residues. CDR3 residues: CASSYSLALGGEQYF.